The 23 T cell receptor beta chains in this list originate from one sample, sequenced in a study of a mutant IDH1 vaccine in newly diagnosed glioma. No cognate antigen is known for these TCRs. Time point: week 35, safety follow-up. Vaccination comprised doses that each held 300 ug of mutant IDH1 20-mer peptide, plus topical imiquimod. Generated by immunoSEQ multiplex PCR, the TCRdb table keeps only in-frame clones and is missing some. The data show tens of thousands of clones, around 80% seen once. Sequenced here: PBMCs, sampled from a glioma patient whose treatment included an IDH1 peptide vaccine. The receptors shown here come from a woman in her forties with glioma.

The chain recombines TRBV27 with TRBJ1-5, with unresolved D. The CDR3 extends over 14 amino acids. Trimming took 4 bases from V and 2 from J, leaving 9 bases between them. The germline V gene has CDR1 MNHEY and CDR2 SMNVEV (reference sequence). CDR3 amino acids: CASSWERGNQPQHF. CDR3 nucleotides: TGTGCCAGCAGTTGGGAAAGGGGCAATCAGCCCCAGCATTTT.

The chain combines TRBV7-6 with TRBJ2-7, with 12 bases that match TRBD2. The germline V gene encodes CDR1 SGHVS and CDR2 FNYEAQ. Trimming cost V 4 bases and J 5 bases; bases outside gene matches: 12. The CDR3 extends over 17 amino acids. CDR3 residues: CASSSVLGLAGSNEQYF. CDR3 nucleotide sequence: TGTGCCAGCAGCTCAGTCCTAGGACTAGCGGGGTCTAACGAGCAGTACTTC.

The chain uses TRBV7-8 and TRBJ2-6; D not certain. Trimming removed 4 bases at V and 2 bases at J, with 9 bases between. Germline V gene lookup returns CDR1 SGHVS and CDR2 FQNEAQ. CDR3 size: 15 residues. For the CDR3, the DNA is TGTGCCAGCAGCTGGTACATAACTGGGGCCAACGTCCTGACTTTC. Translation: CASSWYITGANVLTF.

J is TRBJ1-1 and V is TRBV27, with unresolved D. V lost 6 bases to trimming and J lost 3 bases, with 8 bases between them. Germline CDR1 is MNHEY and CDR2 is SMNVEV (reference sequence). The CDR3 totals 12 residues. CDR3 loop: CASRERDTEAFF. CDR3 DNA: TGTGCCAGCAGGGAGCGGGACACTGAAGCTTTCTTT.

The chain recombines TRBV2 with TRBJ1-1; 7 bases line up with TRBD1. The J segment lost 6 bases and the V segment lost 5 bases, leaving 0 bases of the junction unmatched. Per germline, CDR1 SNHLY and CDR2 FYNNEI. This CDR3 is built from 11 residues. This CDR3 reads CASSQGAEAFF. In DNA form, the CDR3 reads TGTGCCAGCAGTCAGGGGGCTGAAGCTTTCTTT.

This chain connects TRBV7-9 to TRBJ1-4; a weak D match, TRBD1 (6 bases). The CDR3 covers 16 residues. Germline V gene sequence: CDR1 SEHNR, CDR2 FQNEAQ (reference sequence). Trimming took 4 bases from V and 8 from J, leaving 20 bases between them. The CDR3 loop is CASSSNRGAVEEKLFF. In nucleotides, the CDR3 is TGTGCCAGCAGCTCGAACCGGGGGGCGGTTGAGGAAAAACTGTTTTTT.

The CDR3 DNA is TGTGCCAGTAGTATCCAGGTTACTAGCACAGATACGCAGTATTTT. Translated: CASSIQVTSTDTQYF. The chain is built from TRBV19 and TRBJ2-3, with unresolved D. The V end was cut by 3 bases, the J end by 0 bases, with 10 bases between. The CDR3 has 15 amino acids. Germline V gene lookup returns CDR1 LNHDA and CDR2 SQIVND (reference sequence). Variable domain in full (rest from reference TRBV19 and TRBJ2-3): DGGITQSPKYLFRKEGQNVTLSCEQNLNHDAMYWYRQDPGQGLRLIYYSQIVNDFQKGDIAEGYSVSREKKESFPLTVTSAQKNPTAFYLCASSIQVTSTDTQYFGPGTRLTVL.

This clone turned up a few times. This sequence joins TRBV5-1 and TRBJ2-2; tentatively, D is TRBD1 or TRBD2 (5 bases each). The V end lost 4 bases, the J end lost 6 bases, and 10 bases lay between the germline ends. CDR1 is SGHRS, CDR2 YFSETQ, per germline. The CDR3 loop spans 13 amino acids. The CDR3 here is CASSRGDPGELFF. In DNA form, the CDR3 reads TGCGCCAGCAGCAGAGGGGATCCCGGGGAGCTGTTTTTT. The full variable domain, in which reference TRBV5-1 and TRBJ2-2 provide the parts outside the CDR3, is KAGVTQTPRYLIKTRGQQVTLSCSPISGHRSVSWYQQTPGQGLQFLFEYFSETQRNKGNFPGRFSGRQFSNSRSEMNVSTLELGDSALYLCASSRGDPGELFFGEGSRLTVL.

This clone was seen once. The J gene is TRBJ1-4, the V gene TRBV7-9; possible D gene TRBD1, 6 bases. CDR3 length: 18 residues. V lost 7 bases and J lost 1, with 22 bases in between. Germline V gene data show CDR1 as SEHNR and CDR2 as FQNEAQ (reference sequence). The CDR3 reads CASTLPGQPIVTNEKLFF. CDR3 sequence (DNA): TGTGCCAGCACCCTTCCGGGACAACCAATTGTAACTAATGAAAAACTGTTTTTT.

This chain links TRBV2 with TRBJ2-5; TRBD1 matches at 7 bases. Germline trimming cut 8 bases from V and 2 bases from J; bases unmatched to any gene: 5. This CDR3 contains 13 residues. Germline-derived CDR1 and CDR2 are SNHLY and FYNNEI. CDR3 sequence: CASGRDRQETQYF. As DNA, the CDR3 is TGTGCCAGCGGTCGGGACAGACAAGAGACCCAGTACTTC.

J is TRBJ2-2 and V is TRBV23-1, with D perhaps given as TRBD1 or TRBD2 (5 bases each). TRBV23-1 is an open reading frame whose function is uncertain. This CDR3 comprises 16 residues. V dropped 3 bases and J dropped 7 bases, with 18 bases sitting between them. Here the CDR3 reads CASSHPGPDSGGELFF. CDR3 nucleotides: TGCGCCAGCAGTCACCCGGGACCAGATTCGGGCGGGGAGCTGTTTTTT.

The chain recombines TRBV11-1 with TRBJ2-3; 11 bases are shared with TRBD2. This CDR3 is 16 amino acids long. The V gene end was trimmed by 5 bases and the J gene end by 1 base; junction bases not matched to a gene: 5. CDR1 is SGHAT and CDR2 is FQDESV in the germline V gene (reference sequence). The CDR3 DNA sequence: TGTGCCAGCAGCCCTATGACTAGCGGGGGCACAGATACGCAGTATTTT. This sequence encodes CASSPMTSGGTDTQYF.

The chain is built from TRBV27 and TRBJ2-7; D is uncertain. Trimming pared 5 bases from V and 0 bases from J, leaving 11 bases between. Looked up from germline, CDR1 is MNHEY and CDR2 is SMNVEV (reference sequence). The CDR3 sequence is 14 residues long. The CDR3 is CASSPPTGSYEQYF. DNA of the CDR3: TGTGCCAGCAGTCCCCCAACGGGCTCCTACGAGCAGTACTTC.

CDR3 bases: TGTGCCAGCAGCTTAGTAGGCGGCGGTAGAATGGGAAACACCATATATTTT. Translation gives CASSLVGGGRMGNTIYF. J is TRBJ1-3 and V is TRBV7-9; unclear D gene. The CDR3 is made up of 17 amino acids. CDR1 SEHNR and CDR2 FQNEAQ come from the germline V gene (reference sequence). Trimming removed 1 base at V and 4 bases at J, with 17 bases between.

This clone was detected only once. CDR3 amino acids: CASSGRQGPSVGYNTGELFF. The CDR3 DNA reads as TGTGCCAGCAGCGGGCGACAGGGGCCCAGCGTGGGGTATAACACCGGGGAGCTGTTTTTT. J is TRBJ2-2 and V is TRBV14, with 8 bases matching TRBD1. Per the germline V gene, CDR1 is SGHDN and CDR2 is FVKESK. The CDR3 runs to 20 residues. The J segment lost 2 bases and the V segment lost 5 bases, leaving 19 bases of the junction unmatched.

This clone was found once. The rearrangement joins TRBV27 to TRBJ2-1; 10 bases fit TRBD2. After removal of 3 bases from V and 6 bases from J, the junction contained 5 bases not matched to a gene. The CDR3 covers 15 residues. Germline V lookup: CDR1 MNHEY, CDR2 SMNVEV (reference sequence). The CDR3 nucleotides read TGTGCCAGCAGTTTTCTAGCGGGGGAACCCAATGAGCAGTTCTTC. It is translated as CASSFLAGEPNEQFF.

In DNA, the CDR3 is TGTGCCAGCAGCCCCCGACACGAGAATTACAATGAGCAGTTCTTC. This encodes CASSPRHENYNEQFF. The chain is built from TRBV9 and TRBJ2-1; D is unresolved. Trimming removed 4 bases from V and 4 bases from J, with 15 bases in between. Germline lookup yields CDR1 SGDLS and CDR2 YYNGEE. CDR3 length equals 15 residues. The full variable domain, in which reference TRBV9 and TRBJ2-1 provide the parts outside the CDR3, is DSGVTQTPKHLITATGQRVTLRCSPRSGDLSVYWYQQSLDQGLQFLIQYYNGEERAKGNILERFSAQQFPDLHSELNLSSLELGDSALYFCASSPRHENYNEQFFGPGTRLTVL.

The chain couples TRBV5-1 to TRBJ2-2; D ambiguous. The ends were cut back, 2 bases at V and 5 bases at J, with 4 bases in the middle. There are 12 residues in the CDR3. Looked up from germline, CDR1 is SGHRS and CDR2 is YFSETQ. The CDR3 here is CASSFGTGELFF. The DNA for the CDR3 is TGCGCCAGCAGCTTCGGTACCGGGGAGCTGTTTTTT.

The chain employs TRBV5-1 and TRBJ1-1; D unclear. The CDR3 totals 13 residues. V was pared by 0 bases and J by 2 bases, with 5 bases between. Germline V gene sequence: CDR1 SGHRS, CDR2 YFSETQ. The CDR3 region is CASSLVANTEAFF. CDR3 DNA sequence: TGCGCCAGCAGCTTGGTGGCTAACACTGAAGCTTTCTTT.

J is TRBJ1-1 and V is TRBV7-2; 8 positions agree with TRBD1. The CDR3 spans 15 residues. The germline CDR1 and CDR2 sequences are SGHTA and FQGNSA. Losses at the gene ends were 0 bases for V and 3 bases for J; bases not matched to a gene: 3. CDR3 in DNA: TGTGCCAGCAGCTTAGCAAGACAGGGGTACACTGAAGCTTTCTTT. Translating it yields CASSLARQGYTEAFF.

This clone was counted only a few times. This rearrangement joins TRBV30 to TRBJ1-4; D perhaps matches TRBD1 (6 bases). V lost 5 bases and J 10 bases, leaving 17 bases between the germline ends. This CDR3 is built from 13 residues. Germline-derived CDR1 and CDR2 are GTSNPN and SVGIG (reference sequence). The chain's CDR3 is CAWSLQGSGKLFF. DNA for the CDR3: TGTGCCTGGTCCCTACAGGGATCCGGAAAACTGTTTTTT.

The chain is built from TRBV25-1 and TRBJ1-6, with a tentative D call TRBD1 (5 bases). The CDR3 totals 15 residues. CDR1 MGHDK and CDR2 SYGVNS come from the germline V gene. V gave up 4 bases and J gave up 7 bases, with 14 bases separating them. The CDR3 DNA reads TGTGCCAGCAGTGTCAATCGGGGCCGAAATTCACCCCTCCACTTT. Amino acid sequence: CASSVNRGRNSPLHF.

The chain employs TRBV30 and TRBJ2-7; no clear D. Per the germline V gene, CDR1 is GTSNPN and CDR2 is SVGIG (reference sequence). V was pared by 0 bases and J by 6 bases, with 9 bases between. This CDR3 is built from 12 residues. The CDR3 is CAWSVMSSEQYF. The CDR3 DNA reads TGTGCCTGGAGTGTAATGTCATCCGAGCAGTACTTC.